This passage covers 24 T cell receptor beta chains from one sample sequenced in a study of T cells after somatic rescue of genetic block. Libraries were prepared by immunoSEQ multiplex PCR; TCRdb keeps only in-frame clonotypes and omits some of them. The sample yields 110,000 or so clones, under 95% seen once. The sequencing input was peripheral blood mononuclear cells (PBMCs). The source is a woman aged 18-29 years.

The gene calls are TRBV28 and TRBJ1-5; D not resolved. V was cut by 5 bases and J by 3 bases, with 17 bases left in between. This CDR3 comprises 16 residues. Per the germline V gene, CDR1 is MDHEN and CDR2 is SYDVKM. The CDR3 nucleotides read TGTGCCAGCAGTCCCCCAAGGGTCCTTTACAATCAGCCCCAGCATTTT. Protein product: CASSPPRVLYNQPQHF.

The chain links TRBV7-3 to TRBJ1-2, with 7 bases identical to TRBD1. The CDR3 is 13 amino acids. The germline gives CDR1 SGHTA, CDR2 FQGTGA. Unmatched junction bases numbered 3, after V lost 5 bases and J lost 3 bases. The CDR3 coding sequence is TGTGCCAGCAGCCCCGGGACAGACTATGGCTACACCTTC. Translation gives CASSPGTDYGYTF. Supplemented by reference TRBV7-3 and TRBJ1-2, the full variable domain reads GAGVSQTPSNKVTEKGKYVELRCDPISGHTALYWYRQSLGQGPEFLIYFQGTGAADDSGLPNDRFFAVRPEGSVSTLKIQRTERGDSAVYLCASSPGTDYGYTFGSGTRLTVV.

The chain links TRBV28 to TRBJ2-7, with 7 bases aligning to TRBD2. The trim removed 5 bases at V and 1 base at J, leaving 8 bases unmatched. CDR1 MDHEN and CDR2 SYDVKM come from the germline V gene. CDR3 length: 15 residues. The CDR3 spells CASSRTGGTSYEQYF. The CDR3 nucleotides read TGTGCCAGCAGTCGAACCGGGGGGACGTCCTACGAGCAGTACTTC.

This chain uses TRBV5-8 with TRBJ1-5; D not resolved. V lost 7 bases to trimming and J lost 7 bases, with 15 bases between them. Germline V gene sequence: CDR1 SGHTS, CDR2 YDEGEE. The CDR3 runs to 13 residues. Here the CDR3 DNA reads TGTGCCAGCTCGCGGGAGAATCAGCAGCCCCAGCATTTT. Protein sequence: CASSRENQQPQHF.

This clone has a handful of counts. The V gene is TRBV7-9, the J gene TRBJ1-5; unclear D gene. V shed 9 bases and J shed 1 base, with 13 bases lying between them. The CDR3 is 14 amino acids. Germline assignment: CDR1 SEHNR and CDR2 FQNEAQ (reference sequence). The CDR3 coding sequence is TGTGCCAGTAACGAGGGAGGGAGCAATCAGCCCCAGCATTTT. This translates into CASNEGGSNQPQHF.

The chain carries TRBV6-5 and TRBJ2-7; no reliable D call. Trimming cost V 6 bases and J 5 bases, with 14 bases left between them. This CDR3 is 13 amino acids long. Germline V gene sequence: CDR1 MNHEY, CDR2 SVGAGI. This CDR3 is CASSINNKHEQYF. The CDR3 bases are TGTGCCAGCAGCATAAATAATAAGCACGAGCAGTACTTC.

The chain employs TRBV12-5 and TRBJ2-7; perhaps TRBD2 as D (6 bases). The CDR3 length is 11 residues. The ends were cut back, 6 bases at V and 9 bases at J, with 12 bases in the middle. Germline CDR1 is LGHNT and CDR2 is FRNRAP. The CDR3 reads CASGQGLGQYF. The CDR3 DNA reads as TGTGCTAGTGGCCAGGGACTTGGGCAGTACTTC.

This chain connects TRBV4-3 to TRBJ2-3, with D uncertain. CDR1 is LGHNA, CDR2 YSLEER, per germline. This CDR3 has 15 amino acids. The germline V and J ends were trimmed by 0 bases and 0 bases, with 7 bases remaining between them. The CDR3 sequence is CASSQDSRSTDTQYF. CDR3 nucleotides: TGCGCCAGCAGCCAAGACAGCCGGAGCACAGATACGCAGTATTTT.

This chain connects TRBV5-5 to TRBJ2-7, with 9 bases lining up with TRBD1. CDR3 length: 15 residues. Germline CDR1 SGHKS, CDR2 YYEKEE (reference sequence). V was pared by 0 bases and J by 1 base, with 2 bases of the junction left unmatched. The CDR3 reads CASSLAGQGSYEQYF. For the CDR3, the DNA is TGTGCCAGCAGCTTGGCTGGACAGGGGTCCTACGAGCAGTACTTC.

In nucleotides, the CDR3 is TGTGCCAGCAGTTCCGAGGTAAAACTGTTTTTT. Residues: CASSSEVKLFF. This chain links TRBV28 with TRBJ1-4; the D is unclear. The CDR3 sequence is 11 residues long. Trimming stripped 4 bases from V and 10 bases from J, with 7 bases between. Germline V gene sequence: CDR1 MDHEN, CDR2 SYDVKM.

A few counts support this clone. This chain links TRBV6-6 with TRBJ1-2; no clear D gene. Germline V lookup: CDR1 MNHNY, CDR2 SVGAGI (reference sequence). This CDR3 spans 11 amino acids. Trimming took off 6 bases at V and 8 bases at J, with 10 bases between the two ends. CDR3 sequence (DNA): TGTGCCAGCAGACGGGATTTCGGCTACACCTTC. Protein: CASRRDFGYTF.

The chain employs TRBV7-2 and TRBJ2-3; 8 nucleotides line up with TRBD1. The CDR3 length is 13 residues. J was trimmed by 6 bases and V by 5 bases; bases with no gene match: 4. The germline V gene encodes CDR1 SGHTA and CDR2 FQGNSA. The DNA of the CDR3 is TGTGCCAGCAGCCGACAGGGGAGGGATACGCAGTATTTT. Translation gives CASSRQGRDTQYF.

The chain uses TRBV2 and TRBJ2-1; D ambiguous. The V gene's germline CDR1 is SNHLY and CDR2 FYNNEI. V lost 7 bases and J 4 bases, leaving 5 bases between the germline ends. This CDR3 comprises 11 residues. The CDR3 DNA follows: TGTGCCAGCACCGGATACAATGAGCAGTTCTTC. Amino acid sequence: CASTGYNEQFF.

V gene TRBV30 combines with J gene TRBJ2-2, with D possibly TRBD1 on 6 matching bases. The CDR3 loop spans 15 amino acids. Germline V gives CDR1 GTSNPN, CDR2 SVGIG (reference sequence). Trimming stripped 1 base from V and 2 bases from J, with 11 bases between. The CDR3 loop is CAWSGGGRNTGELFF. For the CDR3, the DNA is TGTGCCTGGAGTGGTGGGGGCCGCAACACCGGGGAGCTGTTTTTT.

The chain uses TRBV4-3 and TRBJ2-5; no clear D. The CDR3 contains 15 residues. The germline V and J ends were trimmed by 0 bases and 2 bases, with 10 bases remaining between them. Germline CDR1 LGHNA, CDR2 YSLEER. CDR3 nucleotide sequence: TGCGCCAGCAGCCAAGACGCCATTGGTCAAGAGACCCAGTACTTC. This sequence encodes CASSQDAIGQETQYF.

This chain links TRBV6-1 with TRBJ2-6; possibly TRBD1 or TRBD2 for D (5 bases each). The CDR3 extends over 15 amino acids. Germline V lookup: CDR1 MNHNS, CDR2 SASEGT. The germline V and J ends were trimmed by 7 bases and 2 bases, with 12 bases remaining between them. CDR3 DNA sequence: TGTGCCAGCACGGGGCAGGGCCCTGGGGCCAACGTCCTGACTTTC. Its translation: CASTGQGPGANVLTF.

This sequence joins TRBV6-6 and TRBJ1-5; the match to TRBD1 covers 7 bases. The V segment lost 5 bases and the J segment 7 bases; nucleotides outside the gene matches: 8. Germline lookup yields CDR1 MNHNY and CDR2 SVGAGI (reference sequence). The CDR3 runs to 14 residues. Here the CDR3 reads CASSHRGPEQPQHF. The CDR3 nucleotides read TGTGCCAGCAGTCATAGGGGGCCGGAGCAGCCCCAGCATTTT.

V usage is TRBV18 and J usage is TRBJ1-1; D unresolved. The CDR3 has 13 residues. V shed 4 bases and J shed 1 base, with 7 bases lying between them. CDR1 is KGHSH, CDR2 LQKENI, per germline. CDR3 in DNA: TGTGCCAGCTCACGAAGCACGAACACTGAAGCTTTCTTT. It encodes CASSRSTNTEAFF. The full variable domain, with the rest looked up from reference TRBV18 and TRBJ1-1, is NAGVMQNPRHLVRRRGQEARLRCSPMKGHSHVYWYRQLPEEGLKFMVYLQKENIIDESGMPKERFSAEFPKEGPSILRIQQVVRGDSAAYFCASSRSTNTEAFFGQGTRLTVV.

This clone was seen a handful of times. The V call is TRBV5-5, the J call TRBJ1-1, with D hard to call. Deletions cut 7 bases from V and 2 bases from J, with 12 bases between. The CDR3 length is 13 residues. Per germline, CDR1 SGHKS and CDR2 YYEKEE (reference sequence). The CDR3 region is CASLVSINTEAFF. In DNA, the CDR3 is TGTGCCAGCCTTGTGAGCATCAACACTGAAGCTTTCTTT.

The chain has TRBV7-3 and TRBJ2-7; a weak D match, TRBD1 (5 bases). V lost 4 bases, J lost 3 bases, and 16 bases lay in between. CDR1 is SGHTA and CDR2 is FQGTGA in the germline V gene. This CDR3 contains 15 residues. CDR3: CASSSRAPADYEQYF. For the CDR3, the DNA is TGTGCCAGCAGCTCCAGGGCCCCAGCAGACTACGAGCAGTACTTC. Combining the CDR3 with reference TRBV7-3 and TRBJ2-7 gives the whole variable domain GAGVSQTPSNKVTEKGKYVELRCDPISGHTALYWYRQSLGQGPEFLIYFQGTGAADDSGLPNDRFFAVRPEGSVSTLKIQRTERGDSAVYLCASSSRAPADYEQYFGPGTRLTVT.

This clone was seen a single time. The gene calls are TRBV5-1 and TRBJ2-2; D may be TRBD1 or TRBD2 (6 bases each). There are 16 residues in the CDR3. The V and J ends lost 5 bases and 4 bases respectively, with 18 bases between them. Germline CDR1 reads SGHRS; CDR2 reads YFSETQ. The CDR3 nucleotides are TGCGCCAGCAGGTTTTACAGGGCCGGGGGCACCGGGGAGCTGTTTTTT. Protein sequence: CASRFYRAGGTGELFF.

As DNA, the CDR3 is TGTGCCAGCAGCCGACAGAGCTACGAGCAGTACTTC. Encoded protein: CASSRQSYEQYF. The genes are TRBV27 and TRBJ2-7; the D gene is possibly TRBD1 (5 bases). This CDR3 has 12 residues. Germline V CDR1 and CDR2: MNHEY, SMNVEV (reference sequence). Trimming pared 6 bases from V and 3 bases from J, leaving 9 bases between.

The V gene is TRBV4-1, the J gene TRBJ1-6, with TRBD1 as a possible D gene (6 bases). Trimming pared 3 bases from V and 7 bases from J, leaving 13 bases between. Germline V gene data show CDR1 as MGHRA and CDR2 as YSYEKL. The CDR3 is 15 residues long. DNA of the CDR3: TGCGCCAGCAGCCAGGCAGGGGATGGGAATTCACCCCTCCACTTT. Translation: CASSQAGDGNSPLHF.

V usage is TRBV7-2 and J usage is TRBJ2-1; TRBD2 agrees at 8 bases. Unmatched junction bases numbered 10, after V lost 5 bases and J lost 10 bases. Germline V gene sequence: CDR1 SGHTA, CDR2 FQGNSA. The CDR3 consists of 14 residues. The CDR3 loop reads CASSLPGGEREQFF. The DNA of the CDR3 is TGTGCCAGCAGCCTCCCCGGGGGGGAGAGAGAGCAGTTCTTC.